This T cell receptor (beta chain) was retrieved from a study of cytomegalovirus exposure and HLA in healthy donors. Notes on the study in general: Later on, an analysis showed TCR association rates differing by HLA locus, with DRB1 the most and HLA-C the fewest. The authors later linked a missense DCLRE1C variant to TCR beta V- and J-gene trimming. Presence/absence analyses assumed roughly uniform sequencing depth across donors, which may not hold.

Worth noting for this clone: What it binds is not known.

At the time of sampling, donors were nominally healthy, though unrecorded immune exposures were likely. The PCR contained 60 Vbeta and 13 Jbeta primers. Here immunoSEQ multiplex PCR was the method, and the copy in TCRdb shows in-frame clones only, minus some. The sample consists of some 90,000 clones, about three quarters of them appearing once. This TCR was sampled from a man in his forties in good health and CMV-seronegative. The sequencing sample was made of PBMCs.

The CDR3 DNA reads TGTGCCAGCAGCTTGGGACAGGGCCCTTCCTACGAGCAGTACTTC. It encodes CASSLGQGPSYEQYF. V usage is TRBV5-8 and J usage is TRBJ2-7; 7 bases fit TRBD1. The J segment lost 1 base and the V segment lost 0 bases, leaving 4 bases of the junction unmatched. Per the germline V gene, CDR1 is SGHTS and CDR2 is YDEGEE. The CDR3 consists of 15 residues.